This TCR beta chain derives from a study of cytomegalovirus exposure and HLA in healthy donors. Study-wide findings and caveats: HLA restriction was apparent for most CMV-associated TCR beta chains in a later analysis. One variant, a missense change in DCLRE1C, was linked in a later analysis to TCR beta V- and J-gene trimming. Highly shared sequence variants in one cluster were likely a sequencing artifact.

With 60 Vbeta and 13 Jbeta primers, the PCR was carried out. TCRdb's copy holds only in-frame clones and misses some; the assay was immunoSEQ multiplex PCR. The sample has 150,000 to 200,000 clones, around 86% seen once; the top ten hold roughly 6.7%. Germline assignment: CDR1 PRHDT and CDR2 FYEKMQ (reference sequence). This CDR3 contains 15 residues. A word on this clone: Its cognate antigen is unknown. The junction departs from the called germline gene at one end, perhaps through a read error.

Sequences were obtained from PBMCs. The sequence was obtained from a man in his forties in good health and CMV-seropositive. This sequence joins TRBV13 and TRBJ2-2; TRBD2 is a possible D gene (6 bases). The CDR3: CASRVDLRTTGGLFF. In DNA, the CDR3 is TGTGCCAGCAGGGTGGACTTGCGAACAACCGGGGGGCTGTTTTTT.